The subject of this entry is one T cell receptor beta chain. The data are from a study of blood T cell repertoires in COVID-19. Study information: The study drew acute and convalescent COVID-19 samples from the United States, Italy and Spain. Sources were T cells, B-cell-depleted T cells, or PBMCs; the material itself was cDNA or gDNA.

The CDR3 runs to 14 residues. Germline CDR1 and CDR2: SGHVS and FQNEAQ. V gave up 1 base and J gave up 7 bases, with 11 bases separating them. Authors' data handling: Reference gene primer amplification gave estimated nucleated cell counts. Assay used: immunoSEQ multiplex PCR; TCRdb lists only in-frame clones, some missing. V, J and clone size are taken as reported in that table, and D and trimming were inferred from the DNA itself. This sample has approximately 59,000 clones, with approximately 80% found just once. Seattle-derived patients entered the study during active infection and were followed longitudinally.

This chain connects TRBV7-8 to TRBJ1-5; D possibly corresponds to TRBD1 (6 bases). The material sequenced was peripheral blood. The TCR comes from a man aged 60-69 years with COVID-19, enrolled during active disease. Here the CDR3 DNA reads TGTGCCAGCAGCTTAGGCAGGGGCGGGCAGCCCCAGCATTTT. Translated: CASSLGRGGQPQHF.